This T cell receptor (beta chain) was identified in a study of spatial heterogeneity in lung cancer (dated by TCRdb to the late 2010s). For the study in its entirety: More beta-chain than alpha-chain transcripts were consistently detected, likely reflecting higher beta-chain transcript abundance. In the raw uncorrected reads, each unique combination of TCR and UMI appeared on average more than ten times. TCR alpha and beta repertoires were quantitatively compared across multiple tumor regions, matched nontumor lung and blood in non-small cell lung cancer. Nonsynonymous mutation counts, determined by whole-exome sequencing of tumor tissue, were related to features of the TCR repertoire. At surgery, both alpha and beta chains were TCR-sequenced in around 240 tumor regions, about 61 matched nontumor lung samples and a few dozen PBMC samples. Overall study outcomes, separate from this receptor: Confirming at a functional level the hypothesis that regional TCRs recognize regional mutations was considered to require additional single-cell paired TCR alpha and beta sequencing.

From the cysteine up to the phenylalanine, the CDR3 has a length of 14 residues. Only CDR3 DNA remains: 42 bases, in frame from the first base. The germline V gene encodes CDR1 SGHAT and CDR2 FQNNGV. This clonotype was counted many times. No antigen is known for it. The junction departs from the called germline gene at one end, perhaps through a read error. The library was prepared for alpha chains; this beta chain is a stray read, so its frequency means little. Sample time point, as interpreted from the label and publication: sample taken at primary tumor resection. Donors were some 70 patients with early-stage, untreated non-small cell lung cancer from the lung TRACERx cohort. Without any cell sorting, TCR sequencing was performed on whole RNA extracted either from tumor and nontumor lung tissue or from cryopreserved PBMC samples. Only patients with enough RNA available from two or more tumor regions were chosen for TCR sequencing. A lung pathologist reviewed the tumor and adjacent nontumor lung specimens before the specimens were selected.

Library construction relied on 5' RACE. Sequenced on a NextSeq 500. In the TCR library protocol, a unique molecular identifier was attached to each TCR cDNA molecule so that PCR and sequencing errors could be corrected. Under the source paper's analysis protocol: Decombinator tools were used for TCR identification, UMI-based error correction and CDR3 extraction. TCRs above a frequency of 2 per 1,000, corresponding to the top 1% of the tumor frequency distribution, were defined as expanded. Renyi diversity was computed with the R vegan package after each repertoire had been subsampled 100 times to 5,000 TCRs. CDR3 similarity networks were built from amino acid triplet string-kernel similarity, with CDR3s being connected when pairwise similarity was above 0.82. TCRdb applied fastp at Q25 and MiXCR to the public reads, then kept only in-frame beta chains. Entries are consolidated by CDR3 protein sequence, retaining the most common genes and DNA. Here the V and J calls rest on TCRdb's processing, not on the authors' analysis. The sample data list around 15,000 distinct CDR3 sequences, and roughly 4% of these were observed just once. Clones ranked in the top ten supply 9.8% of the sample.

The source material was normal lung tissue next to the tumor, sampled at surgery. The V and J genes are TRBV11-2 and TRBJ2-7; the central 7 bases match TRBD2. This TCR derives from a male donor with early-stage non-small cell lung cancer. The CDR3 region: CVSSPPRGSAEQYF. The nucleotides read TGTGTCAGCAGCCCCCCGCGGGGGAGTGCCGAGCAGTACTTC.